These 13 T cell receptor beta chains originate from one sample sequenced in a study of blood T cells in healthy people across ages. It was with a sample-barcoded 5' primer and a J-beta primer mix that a second PCR of roughly 7 to 12 cycles was run. TCRdb processed the 5' RACE reads anew with MiXCR; each CDR3 protein has one entry. In the table there are roughly 1,800,000 distinct CDR3 sequences, around half of which are singletons. The sequencing sample was made of blood. Receptor source: a middle-aged woman in good health.

The sample holds a few counts of this clonotype. The chain couples TRBV20-1 to TRBJ2-5, with 11 bases identical to TRBD2. Germline V gene data show CDR1 as DFQATT and CDR2 as SNEGSKA (reference sequence). V trimming: 2 bases; J trimming: 4 bases; junction bases outside the gene matches: 6. This CDR3 spans 15 amino acids. CDR3: CSARKLAGVRETQYF. The CDR3 DNA reads TGCAGTGCTAGAAAACTAGCGGGGGTGCGAGAGACCCAGTACTTC.

This clonotype was seen repeatedly, ten times or more. V is TRBV12-3 or TRBV12-4 and J is TRBJ2-7, with 7 bases fitting TRBD2. V shed 0 bases and J 3 bases; nucleotides not matched to a gene: 8. The CDR3 runs 16 residues. The DNA for the CDR3 is TGTGCCAGCAGTTTAGCGGGGGGGTTGGTAGGCTACGAGCAGTACTTC. The encoded protein is CASSLAGGLVGYEQYF.

The chain carries TRBV27 and TRBJ1-1; D is possibly TRBD1 (6 bases). Germline CDR1 MNHEY, CDR2 SMNVEV (reference sequence). The CDR3 sequence is 16 residues long. The V end was cut by 1 base, the J end by 1 base, with 13 bases between. For the CDR3, the DNA is TGTGCCAGCAGTTTATACGGGGGCTCGAAGAACACTGAAGCTTTCTTT. The encoded protein is CASSLYGGSKNTEAFF.

The chain joins TRBV29-1 to TRBJ2-5; 14 bases line up with TRBD2. The CDR3 totals 12 residues. J gave up 11 bases and V 7 bases, and 6 bases lay outside the gene matches. Germline CDR1 reads SQVTM; CDR2 reads ANQGSEA. The chain's CDR3 is CSAGTSGSLQYF. The CDR3 nucleotides are TGCAGCGCCGGGACTAGCGGGAGTTTGCAGTACTTC.

The chain employs TRBV28 and TRBJ1-2, with TRBD1 as a possible D gene (5 bases). This CDR3 is 13 amino acids long. Germline loops: CDR1 MDHEN, CDR2 SYDVKM. Trimming pared 6 bases from V and 7 bases from J, leaving 15 bases between. CDR3 nucleotides: TGTGCCAGCAGAGGCGGGGGTATTGGTGGCTACACCTTC. It translates to CASRGGGIGGYTF.

This clonotype has a handful of counts. The genes are TRBV19 and TRBJ1-2; 8 positions match TRBD1. CDR1 and CDR2 from the germline V gene are LNHDA and SQIVND (reference sequence). J was trimmed by 7 bases and V by 5 bases; bases with no gene match: 12. The CDR3 totals 15 residues. The CDR3 reads CASSRLDRDGAGYTF. For the CDR3, the DNA is TGTGCCAGTAGTCGCCTGGACAGGGATGGAGCTGGCTACACCTTC.

The chain uses TRBV20-1 and TRBJ2-3; 13 bases line up with TRBD2. The CDR3 sequence is 16 residues long. Germline values: CDR1 DFQATT, CDR2 SNEGSKA (reference sequence). V lost 0 bases to trimming and J lost 2 bases; unmatched junction nucleotides: 2. CDR3 bases: TGCAGTGCTAGAGAGGGACTAGCGGGGAACACAGATACGCAGTATTTT. Translation gives CSAREGLAGNTDTQYF.

This chain joins TRBV14 and TRBJ2-4; possibly TRBD1 or TRBD2 for D (6 bases each). The CDR3 loop spans 19 amino acids. Trimming took off 1 base at V and 0 bases at J, with 19 bases between the two ends. CDR1 and CDR2 from the germline V gene are SGHDN and FVKESK. For the CDR3, the DNA is TGTGCCAGCAGCCAAGGTTCGGGGGCCCCCTTCCCAGCCAAAAACATTCAGTACTTC. Protein product: CASSQGSGAPFPAKNIQYF.

This rearrangement joins TRBV4-1 to TRBJ2-7; TRBD1 or TRBD2 may be the D gene (7 bases each). This CDR3 spans 15 amino acids. V dropped 4 bases and J dropped 2 bases, with 15 bases sitting between them. The germline gives CDR1 MGHRA, CDR2 YSYEKL. This CDR3 is CASSPATGRAYEQYF. CDR3 nucleotides: TGCGCCAGCAGCCCTGCGACAGGGAGGGCCTACGAGCAGTACTTC.

The CDR3 loop is CATSRGGPESTDTQYF. In nucleotides, the CDR3 is TGTGCCACCAGCAGAGGGGGACCCGAAAGCACAGATACGCAGTATTTT. The gene calls are TRBV15 and TRBJ2-3; tentatively, D is TRBD1 or TRBD2 (5 bases each). This CDR3 contains 16 residues. Germline lookup yields CDR1 LNHNV and CDR2 YYDKDF (reference sequence). Trimming removed 1 base from V and 0 bases from J, with 11 bases in between.

As to this clonotype: A junction end diverges from the germline sequence, so it may reflect a read error. The V and J genes are TRBV7-8 and TRBJ2-3, with D uncertain. In germline, CDR1 is SGHVS, CDR2 FQNEAQ. The CDR3 has 17 residues. The CDR3 DNA sequence: TGTGCCAGCAGCTTAGCGCTGGCGACCGCAAACGCAGAGACGCAGTATTTT. This sequence encodes CASSLALATANAETQYF.

This chain uses TRBV27 with TRBJ1-2, with a tentative D call TRBD1 (6 bases). Trimming left V 2 bases short and J 5 bases short, with 12 bases between. Germline CDR1 reads MNHEY; CDR2 reads SMNVEV (reference sequence). The CDR3 spans 14 residues. This CDR3 is CASSLRGSYYGYTF. The DNA for the CDR3 is TGTGCCAGCAGTTTAAGGGGGTCCTATTATGGCTACACCTTC.

This chain uses TRBV11-2 with TRBJ2-5; weak D call: TRBD1 (6 bases). Germline-derived CDR1 and CDR2 are SGHAT and FQNNGV. Trimming shortened V by 5 bases and J by 2 bases, and 15 bases separated the two germline ends. The length of the CDR3 is 15 residues. CDR3 DNA: TGTGCCAGCAGCCCCTGGACAGCTCTGCAAGAGACCCAGTACTTC. Protein sequence: CASSPWTALQETQYF.